This TCR beta chain was documented in a study of T cell changes during pregnancy in multiple sclerosis. The protocol was immunoSEQ multiplex PCR, while the TCRdb copy is restricted to in-frame clones and leaves out a portion. The sample has tens of thousands of clones; around nine tenths are singletons. CDR1 and CDR2 from the germline V gene are MNHNY and SVGAGI (reference sequence). V was clipped by 6 bases and J by 2 bases; unmatched bases: 5. The CDR3 has 15 residues. Specimen: peripheral blood, collected after pregnancy. The rearrangement joins TRBV6-6 to TRBJ2-3, with 10 bases lining up with TRBD1. This sequence originates from a female donor in good health, enrolled as a control in a pregnancy study. The CDR3 DNA is TGTGCCAGCAGCCTAGGGACAGGGGACACAGATACGCAGTATTTT. It codes for CASSLGTGDTDTQYF.